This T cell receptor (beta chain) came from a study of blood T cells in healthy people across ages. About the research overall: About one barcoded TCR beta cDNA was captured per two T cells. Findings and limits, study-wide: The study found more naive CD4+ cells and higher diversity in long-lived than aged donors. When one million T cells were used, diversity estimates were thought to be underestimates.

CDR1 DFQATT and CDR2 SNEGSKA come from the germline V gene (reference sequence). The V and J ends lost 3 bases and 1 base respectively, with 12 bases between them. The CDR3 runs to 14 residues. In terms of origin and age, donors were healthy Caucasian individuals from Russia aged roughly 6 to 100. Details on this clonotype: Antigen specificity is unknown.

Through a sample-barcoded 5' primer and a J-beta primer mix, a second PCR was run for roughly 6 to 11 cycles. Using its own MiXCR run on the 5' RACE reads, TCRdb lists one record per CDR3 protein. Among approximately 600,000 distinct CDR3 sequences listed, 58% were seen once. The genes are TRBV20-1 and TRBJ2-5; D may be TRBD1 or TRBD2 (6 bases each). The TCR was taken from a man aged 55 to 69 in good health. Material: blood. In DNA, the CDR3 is TGCAGTGCTAGGGATTCGGGGGCCCAAGAGACCCAGTACTTC. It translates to CSARDSGAQETQYF.